The subject of this entry is one TCR beta chain. This clonotype came up a few times. Its target antigen remains unknown. Qualities for individual bases were not recorded, and no much larger clone is one base off. CDR1 and CDR2 (MNHEY, SVGAGI) derive from the germline V gene. The CDR3 contains 16 residues, cysteine and phenylalanine counted. Solely the CDR3 DNA is kept, with 48 bases framed from the first base. Deletion took 5 bases off V and 0 bases off J, with a span of 14 bases between the germline ends. Sequencer: Illumina NovaSeq 6000. Using 5'RACE with constant-segment primers, TCRalpha and TCRbeta cDNA libraries were constructed, with sample barcodes and unique molecular identifiers added in the process. RNA was extracted from every sample with Trizol reagent. The libraries were amplified in two PCR steps, and the second step added a second sample barcode and Illumina TruSeq adapters. Sequencing of the libraries was done on an Illumina NovaSeq, producing 2 x 150 bp paired-end reads. The source study handled its data this way. With migec v1.2.7, reads were demultiplexed and then collapsed into UMI-guided consensus sequences. Using mixcr v2.1.11, UMI consensuses were aligned to TRA and TRB V and J templates and then assembled into clonotypes. Expanded or contracted clonotypes were those called significant by both edgeR and NoisET, with noise models trained on biological replicates. edgeR calls used a false discovery rate-adjusted p below 0.01 and a log2 fold-change threshold of 1. As an exploratory analysis of dynamics, max-normalized trajectories of the 1000 most abundant clonotypes were examined by PCA with hierarchical clustering. Separately sequenced CD4+ and CD8+ repertoires were used to assign a CD4 or CD8 phenotype to each responding clone. Using fastp trimming at Q25 and MiXCR clonotype assembly, TCRdb reanalyzed the public sequencing data and kept in-frame beta chains. Each entry merges the rows of one CDR3 protein and shows their most common DNA and genes. Here the V and J calls rest on TCRdb's processing, not on the authors' analysis. For this sample the table gives 35,000 to 45,000 distinct CDR3 sequences, of which more than 7% were detected only once. The top ten clones comprise about 1.5% of the sample.

Ficoll-Paque density gradient centrifugation was the method used to isolate PBMCs. This specimen belongs to a study of T-cell memory formation after mild COVID-19 (TCRdb year 2021). Concerning the study at large: Most TCR sequence clusters were specific to one of the two donors. Longitudinal TCRalpha and TCRbeta repertoire sequencing tracked T-cell clones expanding and contracting after mild COVID-19 in a couple of donors. The cohort was made up of two young adult volunteers, one female and one male, who were previously healthy.

On the study overall, not on this receptor specifically: Some responding clones were detected in pre-infection memory, which suggested that pre-existing cross-reactive memory T cells had joined the SARS-CoV-2 response. Only a couple of mild cases were covered by the study, and larger cohorts that include severe cases with pre-infection samples were considered necessary. From day 15 to 85, contracting clones showed balanced CD4/CD8 phenotypes, whereas a second wave of clones that expanded from day 15 to 37 leaned towards CD4+. Contracting CD4+ clones turned up mainly in the CM and EM memory subsets, whereas EMRA was where CD8+ clones were enriched. Whether the second-wave clones peaking on day 37 were SARS-CoV-2 specific was not confirmed.

The sequence links TRBV6-5 to TRBJ2-4, with TRBD1 tentatively as D gene (5 bases match). The receptor comes from a man aged 18-30 years who had mild COVID-19 (a few samples of this study predate the infection). The sample titles of this study are shuffled in the database, so cell type and time point are left out; the donor was told from shared clones. The sequenced sample consisted of PBMCs or a T cell subset sorted from them (not recorded which). At the DNA level, the sequence is TGTGCCAGCAGTCTTAACACAGGTCTAGCCAAAAACATTCAGTACTTC. Its protein product is CASSLNTGLAKNIQYF.